This passage covers 17 T cell receptor beta chains from one sample sequenced in a study of blood T cell repertoires in COVID-19. Some clones are missing from TCRdb's copy, which holds only in-frame ones; the method was immunoSEQ multiplex PCR. The sample includes 90,000 to 150,000 clones, less than 75% seen only once; the top ten take around 0.9%. The sequenced sample consisted of peripheral blood. Receptors were obtained from a human donor with acute or convalescent COVID-19. The donor label of this sample is uncertain.

This clone appeared a few times. This sample also contains other DNA sequences that code for the same CDR3. V is TRBV5-6 and J is TRBJ1-6, with D unresolved. The CDR3 length is 14 residues. Trimming pared 0 bases from V and 10 bases from J, leaving 11 bases between. The germline V gene encodes CDR1 SGHDT and CDR2 YYEEEE. CDR3 region: CASSLGRSGSPLHF. The CDR3 region has the DNA TGTGCCAGCAGCTTGGGGAGGAGTGGGTCACCCCTCCACTTT.

The rearrangement links TRBV24-1 to TRBJ2-7, with 9 bases that match TRBD1. Germline CDR1 KGHDR, CDR2 SFDVKD. CDR3 size: 16 residues. Trimming cost V 3 bases and J 4 bases; bases outside gene matches: 9. The chain's CDR3 is CATSDPGQGRGYEQYF. CDR3 DNA sequence: TGTGCCACCAGTGATCCTGGACAGGGGAGAGGATACGAGCAGTACTTC.

The chain has TRBV6-5 and TRBJ2-5, with TRBD1 matching 8 bases. CDR3 size: 14 residues. With 2 bases clipped from V and 3 bases from J, the junction kept 2 bases outside the gene matches. Germline CDR1 MNHEY, CDR2 SVGAGI. CDR3 DNA sequence: TGTGCCAGCAGTTACACGGGACAGGAAGAGACCCAGTACTTC. Translated: CASSYTGQEETQYF.

The V gene is TRBV6-1, the J gene TRBJ1-2; D is perhaps TRBD1 (5 bases). The V end was cut by 3 bases, the J end by 6 bases, with 11 bases between. The CDR3 is 13 residues long. Germline-derived CDR1 and CDR2 are MNHNS and SASEGT. The CDR3 nucleotides are TGTGCCAGCAGTGATCCATTCAGGGATGGCTACACCTTC. Residues: CASSDPFRDGYTF.

The chain recombines TRBV21-1 with TRBJ2-2; the DNA was not compared with TRBD2, the D call given in the table. TRBV21-1 is annotated as a pseudogene. CDR3 length: 12 residues. The CDR3 DNA sequence: TGTGCCAGCAGCCTGAGTGCCGGGGAGCTGTTTTTT. It is translated as CASSLSAGELFF.

The genes are TRBV7-2 and TRBJ1-1, with D possibly matching TRBD1 (6 bases). The CDR3 length is 16 residues. The V end was cut by 1 base, the J end by 2 bases, with 14 bases between. CDR1 is SGHTA, CDR2 FQGNSA, per germline. CDR3 region: CASSLGGRLANTEAFF. CDR3 DNA sequence: TGTGCCAGCAGCTTAGGGGGGCGATTGGCAAACACTGAAGCTTTCTTT.

Only a few counts were recorded for this clone. The chain joins TRBV21-1 to TRBJ1-3; TRBD1, as called in the table, went unchecked against the DNA. TRBV21-1 constitutes a pseudogene. This CDR3 has 14 residues. The CDR3 here is CASSKVISGNTIYF. The CDR3 coding sequence is TGTGCCAGCAGCAAAGTCATCTCTGGAAACACCATATATTTT.

This clone was counted a single time. The chain employs TRBV19 and TRBJ2-6; 8 bases are shared with TRBD1. Germline CDR1 is LNHDA and CDR2 is SQIVND (reference sequence). V gave up 3 bases and J gave up 0 bases; unmatched junction bases: 7. The CDR3 has 18 residues. CDR3 sequence (DNA): TGTGCCAGTAGTATCTTTCCAGGGGGCACCTCTGGGGCCAACGTCCTGACTTTC. Translated: CASSIFPGGTSGANVLTF.

J is TRBJ2-3 and V is TRBV5-1, with 9 nucleotides matching TRBD2. V shed 3 bases and J 2 bases; nucleotides not matched to a gene: 7. This CDR3 region has 16 residues. The germline CDR1 and CDR2 sequences are SGHRS and YFSETQ. The DNA for the CDR3 is TGCGCCAGCAGCTCCCCGAGCGGGGGGACCACAGATACGCAGTATTTT. It is translated as CASSSPSGGTTDTQYF.

This clone was recorded once. The J gene is TRBJ1-2, the V gene TRBV5-6; D is uncertain. CDR3 size: 13 residues. Trimming took off 0 bases at V and 5 bases at J, with 8 bases between the two ends. Per the germline V gene, CDR1 is SGHDT and CDR2 is YYEEEE. The CDR3 coding sequence is TGTGCCAGCAGCTTGGCCGGTCGTTATGGCTACACCTTC. This sequence encodes CASSLAGRYGYTF.

The CDR3 sequence: CASSLLGGGNSPLHF. The CDR3 DNA reads TGTGCCAGCAGTCTCCTGGGAGGGGGAAATTCACCCCTCCACTTT. This rearrangement joins TRBV28 to TRBJ1-6, with D perhaps TRBD1 (6 bases). The CDR3 has 15 amino acids. The V and J ends lost 5 bases and 7 bases respectively, with 15 bases between them. The germline V gene has CDR1 MDHEN and CDR2 SYDVKM.

The chain links TRBV18 to TRBJ2-6; D may be TRBD1 (5 bases). With 3 bases removed from V and 0 bases from J, the gap between germline ends came to 12 bases. This CDR3 contains 17 residues. Germline V CDR1 and CDR2: KGHSH, LQKENI. CDR3 residues: CASSPLGLASGANVLTF. CDR3 nucleotide sequence: TGTGCCAGCTCACCCTTGGGGCTCGCCTCTGGGGCCAACGTCCTGACTTTC.

The chain recombines TRBV5-1 with TRBJ1-6, with unresolved D. The germline gives CDR1 SGHRS, CDR2 YFSETQ. This CDR3 contains 13 residues. V was pared by 5 bases and J by 5 bases, with 8 bases between. The CDR3 DNA reads TGCGCCAGCAGGGGCCCAAATAATTCACCCCTCCACTTT. It yields the protein CASRGPNNSPLHF.

This CDR3 reads CASSGSAGQETQYF. CDR3 nucleotides: TGTGCCAGCAGCGGTAGCGCGGGACAAGAGACCCAGTACTTC. The chain couples TRBV9 to TRBJ2-5, with TRBD2 as a possible D gene (6 bases). CDR3 length: 14 amino acids. V lost 3 bases, J lost 2 bases, and 11 bases lay in between. Germline values: CDR1 SGDLS, CDR2 YYNGEE.

The chain joins TRBV28 to TRBJ2-5; D is unclear. This CDR3 contains 14 residues. CDR1 and CDR2 (germline): MDHEN, SYDVKM. The V and J ends lost 3 bases and 2 bases respectively, with 10 bases between them. The CDR3 reads CASSLALGQETQYF. DNA of the CDR3: TGTGCCAGCAGTTTGGCTCTAGGACAAGAGACCCAGTACTTC.

The chain recombines TRBV30 with TRBJ2-7; 7 bases agree with TRBD1. The CDR3 totals 17 residues. Germline V gives CDR1 GTSNPN, CDR2 SVGIG (reference sequence). V lost 2 bases, J lost 0 bases, and 13 bases stayed unmatched. CDR3 sequence: CAWSLGIGTAASYEQYF. CDR3 DNA: TGTGCCTGGAGTTTAGGGATCGGGACAGCCGCCTCCTACGAGCAGTACTTC.

This rearrangement joins TRBV11-3 to TRBJ2-1; 8 bases line up with TRBD2. J was trimmed by 5 bases and V by 5 bases; bases with no gene match: 8. CDR3 length: 15 residues. Germline CDR1 reads SGHNT; CDR2 reads YENEEA. CDR3 in amino acids: CASSASGGQDNEQFF. The CDR3 DNA reads TGTGCCAGCAGCGCAAGCGGGGGCCAAGACAATGAGCAGTTCTTC.